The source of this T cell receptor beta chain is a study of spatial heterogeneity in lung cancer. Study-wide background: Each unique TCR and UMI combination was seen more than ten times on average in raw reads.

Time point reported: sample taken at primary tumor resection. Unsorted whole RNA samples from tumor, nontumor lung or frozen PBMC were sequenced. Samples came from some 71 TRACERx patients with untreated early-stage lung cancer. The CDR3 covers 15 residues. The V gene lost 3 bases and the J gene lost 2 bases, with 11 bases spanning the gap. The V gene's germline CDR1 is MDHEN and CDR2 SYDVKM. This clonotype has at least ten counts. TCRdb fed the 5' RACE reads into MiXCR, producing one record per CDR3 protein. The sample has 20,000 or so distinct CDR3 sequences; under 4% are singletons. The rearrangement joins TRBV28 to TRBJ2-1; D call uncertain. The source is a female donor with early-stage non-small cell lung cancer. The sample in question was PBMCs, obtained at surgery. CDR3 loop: CASSLTITAYNEQFF. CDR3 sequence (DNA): TGTGCCAGCAGTTTGACAATTACGGCCTACAATGAGCAGTTCTTC.